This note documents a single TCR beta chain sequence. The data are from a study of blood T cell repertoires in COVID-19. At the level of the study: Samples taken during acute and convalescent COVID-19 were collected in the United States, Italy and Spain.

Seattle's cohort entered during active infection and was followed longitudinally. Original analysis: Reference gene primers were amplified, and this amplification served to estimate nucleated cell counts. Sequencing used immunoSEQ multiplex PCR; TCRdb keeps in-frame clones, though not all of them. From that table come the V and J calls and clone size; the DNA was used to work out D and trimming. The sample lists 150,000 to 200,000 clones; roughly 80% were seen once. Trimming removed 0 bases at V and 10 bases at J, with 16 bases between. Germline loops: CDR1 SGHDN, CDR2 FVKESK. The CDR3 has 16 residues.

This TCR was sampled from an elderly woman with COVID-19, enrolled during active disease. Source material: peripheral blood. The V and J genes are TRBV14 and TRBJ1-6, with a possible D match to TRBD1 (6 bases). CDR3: CASSQDCPTGNSPLHF. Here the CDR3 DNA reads TGTGCCAGCAGCCAAGATTGCCCTACAGGGAACTCACCCCTCCACTTT.